A single sample is the source of the 3 T cell receptor beta chains below, sequenced in a study of regulatory T cells in long-lasting Graves disease. Assembly of TCR beta libraries relied on iRepertoire HTBI primers together with Arm-PCR of CDR3 regions. TCRdb analysed the multiplex PCR reads with MiXCR anew, one entry per CDR3 protein. The sample has 300,000 to 450,000 distinct CDR3 sequences, around 16% seen once; the top ten hold approximately 22%. The time point was: newly diagnosed GD, antithyroid drugs for less than 3 months. PBMC RNA served as the TCR library source. The source material was peripheral blood mononuclear cells (PBMCs), sampled at new diagnosis, from a patient treated with antithyroid drugs. The origin of the receptors is a female donor with Graves disease.

This clonotype was seen many times. The rearrangement links TRBV6-2 or TRBV6-3 to TRBJ2-1; D gene ambiguous. Germline values: CDR1 MNHEY, CDR2 SVGEGT. V was trimmed by 2 bases and J by 9 bases, leaving 17 bases between them. CDR3 length: 15 residues. CDR3 in amino acids: CASSYVYGERVEQFF. DNA for the CDR3: TGTGCCAGCAGTTACGTGTACGGTGAAAGGGTTGAGCAGTTCTTC.

Details on this clonotype: This may arise from a read error, as a much more abundant clone is one base away. The rearrangement links TRBV7-8 to TRBJ1-4; no reliable D call. The germline CDR1 and CDR2 sequences are SGHVS and FQNEAQ. V was shortened by 0 bases and J by 13 bases, with 12 bases between the two germline ends. This CDR3 has 13 amino acids. CDR3 in DNA: TGTGCCAGCAGCTTAGCTACATTGCTGGGACTGTTTTTT. As protein: CASSLATLLGLFF.

This clonotype has at least ten counts. This chain connects TRBV9 to TRBJ2-7, with D possibly TRBD2 on 5 matching bases. The germline V gene encodes CDR1 SGDLS and CDR2 YYNGEE. CDR3 size: 14 residues. Trimming cost V 3 bases and J 6 bases, with 16 bases left between them. CDR3 nucleotides: TGTGCCAGCAGCGCGGTGACCGCCGAGGGCGAGCAGTACTTC. This sequence encodes CASSAVTAEGEQYF. Filled out from reference TRBV9 and TRBJ2-7, the complete variable domain reads DSGVTQTPKHLITATGQRVTLRCSPRSGDLSVYWYQQSLDQGLQFLIQYYNGEERAKGNILERFSAQQFPDLHSELNLSSLELGDSALYFCASSAVTAEGEQYFGPGTRLTVT.